What follows are 25 T cell receptor beta chains derived from one specimen sequenced in a study of human T cells and chemical hapten exposure. TCRdb reprocessed the RACE reads via MiXCR and lists one record per CDR3 protein. This repertoire shows roughly 380,000 distinct CDR3 sequences, roughly 5% found once; its top ten account for 2% to 3%. Described time point: pre-sensitization, week 0. Treatment: therapeutic diphenylcyclopropenone sensitization with weekly scalp DPC. Sequencing used whole blood, obtained in connection with sensitization to the hapten diphenylcyclopropenone (DPC). Receptor source: a woman aged 45-59 years with alopecia areata. Some clones in this sample may be carry-over from other donors' samples.

This clonotype was detected ten times or more. This chain links TRBV29-1 with TRBJ2-3, with 7 bases matching TRBD2. The CDR3 contains 14 residues. The germline gives CDR1 SQVTM, CDR2 ANQGSEA. Losses at the gene ends were 3 bases for V and 4 bases for J; bases not matched to a gene: 7. In DNA form, the CDR3 reads TGCAGCGTTGACCAGCGGGATTTGTCAGATACGCAGTATTTT. Protein: CSVDQRDLSDTQYF.

This clonotype appeared many times. The rearrangement uses TRBV7-6 and TRBJ2-5; a weak D match, TRBD2 (5 bases). The CDR3 is 15 amino acids. CDR1 and CDR2 from the germline V gene are SGHVS and FNYEAQ. The V end lost 5 bases, the J end lost 1 base, and 14 bases lay between the germline ends. In nucleotides, the CDR3 is TGTGCCAGCAGCCCACAAGGAGGTCCCCAAGAGACCCAGTACTTC. This codes for CASSPQGGPQETQYF. Variable domain in full (rest from reference TRBV7-6 and TRBJ2-5): GAGVSQSPRYKVTKRGQDVALRCDPISGHVSLYWYRQALGQGPEFLTYFNYEAQQDKSGLPNDRFSAERPEGSISTLTIQRTEQRDSAMYRCASSPQGGPQETQYFGPGTRLLVL.

The gene calls are TRBV20-1 and TRBJ2-3; 10 nucleotides align to TRBD2. V lost 3 bases to trimming and J lost 1 base; unmatched junction nucleotides: 16. This CDR3 contains 19 residues. CDR1 DFQATT and CDR2 SNEGSKA come from the germline V gene (reference sequence). The CDR3 DNA reads as TGCAGTGCTAGGGACCCCCTAAGCGGGGGGGCCCTCCGCACAGATACGCAGTATTTT. Protein: CSARDPLSGGALRTDTQYF.

This clonotype has at least ten counts. The chain joins TRBV9 to TRBJ2-2, with 7 bases identical to TRBD2. Germline-derived CDR1 and CDR2 are SGDLS and YYNGEE. With 0 bases clipped from V and 1 base from J, the junction kept 6 bases outside the gene matches. CDR3 length equals 17 residues. The CDR3 region is CASSVERLAVNTGELFF. The CDR3 DNA is TGTGCCAGCAGCGTAGAAAGGCTAGCGGTGAACACCGGGGAGCTGTTTTTT.

This clonotype was seen at least ten times. The gene calls are TRBV2 and TRBJ2-3; 8 bases are shared with TRBD2. The CDR3 length is 16 residues. The ends lost 6 bases at V and 2 bases at J; junction bases unmatched: 10. Looked up from germline, CDR1 is SNHLY and CDR2 is FYNNEI. This chain's CDR3 is CASRASSGGTTDTQYF. CDR3 bases: TGTGCCAGCAGGGCTTCGAGCGGGGGTACCACAGATACGCAGTATTTT. Combining the CDR3 with reference TRBV2 and TRBJ2-3 gives the whole variable domain EPEVTQTPSHQVTQMGQEVILRCVPISNHLYFYWYRQILGQKVEFLVSFYNNEISEKSEIFDDQFSVERPDGSNFTLKIRSTKLEDSAMYFCASRASSGGTTDTQYFGPGTRLTVL.

This clonotype was observed at least ten times. The V call is TRBV27, the J call TRBJ2-3, with D tentatively TRBD2 (5 bases). CDR3 length: 12 amino acids. Trimming removed 5 bases at V and 8 bases at J, with 11 bases between. Germline V CDR1 and CDR2: MNHEY, SMNVEV (reference sequence). The CDR3 reads CASSARDSTQYF. As DNA, the CDR3 is TGTGCCAGCAGTGCGAGGGATTCTACGCAGTATTTT.

This clonotype occurred many times. The J gene is TRBJ2-2, the V gene TRBV9; 8 nucleotides agree with TRBD2. The CDR3 consists of 15 residues. The germline CDR1 and CDR2 sequences are SGDLS and YYNGEE. V gave up 2 bases and J gave up 4 bases; unmatched junction bases: 4. As DNA, the CDR3 is TGTGCCAGCAGCGTTTCTAGCGGGTTCACCGGGGAGCTGTTTTTT. As protein: CASSVSSGFTGELFF.

This clonotype was picked up many times. This chain links TRBV2 with TRBJ2-7; a weak D match, TRBD2 (6 bases). Germline lookup yields CDR1 SNHLY and CDR2 FYNNEI. V was shortened by 5 bases and J by 3 bases, with 11 bases between the two germline ends. The CDR3 is made up of 13 amino acids. DNA of the CDR3: TGTGCCAGCAGTCCATCGGGGGACTACGAGCAGTACTTC. This sequence encodes CASSPSGDYEQYF.

This chain uses TRBV29-1 with TRBJ2-3; no firm D call. The CDR3 contains 11 residues. Germline V gene lookup returns CDR1 SQVTM and CDR2 ANQGSEA. V was clipped by 8 bases and J by 5 bases, with 11 bases between them. DNA of the CDR3: TGCAGCAGCGCGAATGGAGATACGCAGTATTTT. Protein product: CSSANGDTQYF.

This clonotype was seen repeatedly, ten times or more. J is TRBJ2-3 and V is TRBV27; weak D call: TRBD1 (6 bases). Trimming pared 2 bases from V and 8 bases from J, leaving 20 bases between. Looked up from germline, CDR1 is MNHEY and CDR2 is SMNVEV (reference sequence). The CDR3 sequence is 16 residues long. CDR3 residues: CASSLNGAGVRGTQYF. CDR3 coding DNA: TGTGCCAGCAGTTTAAATGGGGCAGGGGTGAGGGGTACGCAGTATTTT.

This clonotype was seen many times. The V gene is TRBV7-9, the J gene TRBJ2-5; 10 nucleotides agree with TRBD1. Losses at the gene ends were 7 bases for V and 2 bases for J; bases not matched to a gene: 7. This CDR3 has 15 amino acids. The germline V gene has CDR1 SEHNR and CDR2 FQNEAQ (reference sequence). CDR3 bases: TGTGCCAGCAATATGACAGGGGGCTGGCAAGAGACCCAGTACTTC. This translates into CASNMTGGWQETQYF.

This clonotype was found many times. V is TRBV29-1 and J is TRBJ2-2; D assignment may be TRBD1 or TRBD2 (5 bases each). In germline, CDR1 is SQVTM, CDR2 ANQGSEA. Trimming took off 4 bases at V and 0 bases at J, with 9 bases between the two ends. This CDR3 spans 14 amino acids. The CDR3 protein is CSVVGTANTGELFF. CDR3 bases: TGCAGCGTTGTCGGGACGGCGAACACCGGGGAGCTGTTTTTT.

This clonotype was seen many times. The chain employs TRBV6-5 and TRBJ2-2; the D gene could be TRBD1 or TRBD2 (5 bases each). The germline V gene encodes CDR1 MNHEY and CDR2 SVGAGI. V was pared by 0 bases and J by 5 bases, with 7 bases between. The CDR3 runs to 14 residues. CDR3 residues: CASSYSGETGELFF. DNA for the CDR3: TGTGCCAGCAGTTACTCGGGGGAAACCGGGGAGCTGTTTTTT.

The chain joins TRBV4-1 to TRBJ1-1; perhaps TRBD1 as D (6 bases). V was clipped by 0 bases and J by 11 bases, with 13 bases between them. This CDR3 spans 13 amino acids. The germline V gene encodes CDR1 MGHRA and CDR2 YSYEKL. The CDR3 protein is CASSQEEGGTAFF. The CDR3 nucleotides are TGCGCCAGCAGCCAAGAAGAGGGGGGTACGGCTTTCTTT.

This clonotype was detected many times. This chain joins TRBV6-2 or TRBV6-3 and TRBJ2-7; D may be TRBD1 or TRBD2 (5 bases each). Trimming shortened V by 0 bases and J by 6 bases, and 18 bases separated the two germline ends. Germline CDR1 MNHEY, CDR2 SVGEGT. CDR3 length: 16 amino acids. The CDR3 coding sequence is TGTGCCAGCAGTTACTCCGGGACCCTTAGGAGGACCGAGCAGTACTTC. Its translation is CASSYSGTLRRTEQYF.

This clonotype was seen ten or more times. V usage is TRBV9 and J usage is TRBJ2-7; no firm D call. Between the trimmed V and J ends, which lost 0 bases and 2 bases, there was a span of 9 bases. The germline CDR1 and CDR2 sequences are SGDLS and YYNGEE. This CDR3 has 14 residues. The CDR3 nucleotides are TGTGCCAGCAGCGTAGAGCCTTCTCCCTACGAGCAGTACTTC. Amino acids: CASSVEPSPYEQYF.

In this sample, this clonotype turned up many times. This CDR3 is CSVGPGTREAFF. CDR3 coding DNA: TGCAGCGTTGGTCCCGGGACCCGTGAAGCTTTCTTT. J is TRBJ1-1 and V is TRBV29-1, with D possibly matching TRBD1 (5 bases). CDR1 SQVTM and CDR2 ANQGSEA come from the germline V gene. V lost 4 bases to trimming and J lost 7 bases, with 13 bases between them. The CDR3 consists of 12 residues. The whole variable domain, remainder taken from reference TRBV29-1 and TRBJ1-1, is SAVISQKPSRDICQRGTSLTIQCQVDSQVTMMFWYRQQPGQSLTLIATANQGSEATYESGFVIDKFPISRPNLTFSTLTVSNMSPEDSSIYLCSVGPGTREAFFGQGTRLTVV.

This clonotype was detected only a few times. This chain links TRBV5-1 with TRBJ1-1, with D maybe TRBD1 (5 bases). There are 14 residues in the CDR3. Germline-derived CDR1 and CDR2 are SGHRS and YFSETQ. V lost 1 base to trimming and J lost 5 bases, with 12 bases between them. The CDR3 is CASSLTGLETEAFF. The CDR3 DNA is TGCGCCAGCAGCTTGACAGGCCTGGAGACTGAAGCTTTCTTT.

This clonotype has a count of ten or more. The chain has TRBV5-1 and TRBJ2-7; no reliable D call. This CDR3 has 15 amino acids. Germline lookup yields CDR1 SGHRS and CDR2 YFSETQ. Trimming removed 4 bases from V and 6 bases from J, with 20 bases in between. The CDR3 here is CASSVSLTDRREQYF. The CDR3 bases are TGCGCCAGCAGCGTATCCCTGACCGACCGACGCGAGCAGTACTTC.

A remark on this clonotype: The germline gene is not matched at one end of the junction; a read error may be the cause. The chain uses TRBV7-9 and TRBJ1-2, with TRBD1 matching 11 bases. From germline, CDR1 is SEHNR and CDR2 FQNEAQ (reference sequence). This CDR3 comprises 13 residues. CDR3 DNA: TGTGCCAGCAGCTTAGGGACAGGGGGCTTCCTCCCCTTC. This codes for CASSLGTGGFLPF.

This clonotype was seen repeatedly, ten times or more. The rearrangement joins TRBV7-9 to TRBJ2-2; D gene unclear. In germline, CDR1 is SEHNR, CDR2 FQNEAQ (reference sequence). Trimming pared 4 bases from V and 0 bases from J, leaving 9 bases between. The length of the CDR3 is 15 residues. The CDR3, as DNA: TGTGCCAGCAGCTCGTCAGTAGCGAACACCGGGGAGCTGTTTTTT. Amino acids: CASSSSVANTGELFF.

This clonotype was seen repeatedly, ten times or more. This chain links TRBV20-1 with TRBJ2-7; D uncertain. There are 14 residues in the CDR3. Trimming took off 0 bases at V and 6 bases at J, with 15 bases between the two ends. Germline V gene sequence: CDR1 DFQATT, CDR2 SNEGSKA (reference sequence). In nucleotides, the CDR3 is TGCAGTGCTAGAGATCCCCGCAGGATTGCCGAGCAGTACTTC. This translates into CSARDPRRIAEQYF.

This clonotype was counted many times. The chain employs TRBV4-3 and TRBJ2-1, with 8 bases aligning to TRBD1. V was pared by 3 bases and J by 8 bases, with 3 bases of the junction left unmatched. This CDR3 has 13 residues. Germline CDR1 and CDR2: LGHNA and YSLEER. The DNA for the CDR3 is TGCGCCAGCAGCCACAGGGGGCACGATGAGCAGTTCTTC. Protein: CASSHRGHDEQFF.

This clonotype was counted at least ten times. CDR3 sequence (DNA): TGTGCCAGCAGCTTAGACGGTCGGGAGGGCCACAATGAGCAGTTCTTC. Translating gives CASSLDGREGHNEQFF. The rearrangement links TRBV11-2 to TRBJ2-1; 8 positions match TRBD2. V dropped 0 bases and J dropped 5; count of bases not matched to a gene: 6. The CDR3 loop spans 16 amino acids. Germline V CDR1 and CDR2: SGHAT, FQNNGV.

This clonotype was seen at least ten times. The chain has TRBV30 and TRBJ2-3, with D perhaps matching TRBD1 or TRBD2 (6 bases each). This CDR3 is 14 amino acids long. In germline, CDR1 is GTSNPN, CDR2 SVGIG (reference sequence). Trimming removed 8 bases from V and 1 base from J, with 16 bases in between. The CDR3 DNA reads as TGTGCCGCTCCGAGGGGGGCGGGCACAGATACGCAGTATTTT. Its protein is CAAPRGAGTDTQYF. Drawing the rest from reference TRBV30 and TRBJ2-3, the complete variable domain is SQTIHQWPATLVQPVGSPLSLECTVEGTSNPNLYWYRQAAGRGLQLLFYSVGIGQISSEVPQNLSASRPQDRQFILSSKKLLLSDSGFYLCAAPRGAGTDTQYFGPGTRLTVL.